Sequencing of this TCR beta chain was carried out in a study of blood T cell repertoires in COVID-19. Study-wide context: The United States, Italy and Spain supplied acute and convalescent COVID-19 samples. T cells, B-cell-depleted T cells, or PBMCs provided the cDNA or gDNA that served as material.

After removal of 0 bases from V and 2 bases from J, the junction contained 4 bases not matched to a gene. CDR3 length: 15 amino acids. Germline assignment: CDR1 SGHRS and CDR2 YFSETQ. As processed by the authors: By means of reference gene primer amplification, nucleated cell counts were estimated. Some clones are missing from TCRdb's copy, which holds only in-frame ones; the method was immunoSEQ multiplex PCR. V and J calls and clone size are copied from that table; D and trimming were computed from the DNA. The sample gives tens of thousands of clones, less than 90% of which show up once; less than 3% is in the top ten.

This chain connects TRBV5-1 to TRBJ2-7; 8 bases align to TRBD1. This receptor was identified in a man older than 75 with acute or convalescent COVID-19. The sequencing sample was made of peripheral blood. Here the CDR3 reads CASSLGRTGTYEQYF. CDR3 bases: TGCGCCAGCAGCTTGGGCCGGACAGGGACCTACGAGCAGTACTTC. Supplemented by reference TRBV5-1 and TRBJ2-7, the full variable domain reads KAGVTQTPRYLIKTRGQQVTLSCSPISGHRSVSWYQQTPGQGLQFLFEYFSETQRNKGNFPGRFSGRQFSNSRSEMNVSTLELGDSALYLCASSLGRTGTYEQYFGPGTRLTVT.